What follows are 10 T cell receptor beta chains derived from one specimen sequenced in a study of cytomegalovirus exposure and HLA in healthy donors. Vbeta (60) and Jbeta (13) primers were used in the PCR. Assay used: immunoSEQ multiplex PCR; TCRdb lists only in-frame clones, some missing. Of roughly 180,000 clones detected, around 85% appear once; the ten largest clones hold about a tenth. Sequenced: PBMCs. These receptors were obtained from a man between 18 and 35 years old in good health and CMV-seropositive.

V usage is TRBV2 and J usage is TRBJ1-2; 8 positions agree with TRBD1. Germline CDR1 SNHLY, CDR2 FYNNEI. This CDR3 comprises 15 residues. Trimming removed 4 bases from V and 3 bases from J; junction bases left unmatched: 7. The CDR3 region has the DNA TGTGCCAGCAGTGGGTTGCAGGGGGCGGACTATGGCTACACCTTC. Protein product: CASSGLQGADYGYTF.

This chain uses TRBV27 with TRBJ2-3; 9 bases fit TRBD2. Trimming at V came to 7 bases and at J to 2 bases, leaving 4 bases not matched to a gene. The CDR3 is made up of 14 amino acids. Germline V gene lookup returns CDR1 MNHEY and CDR2 SMNVEV (reference sequence). Here the CDR3 reads CASMSGGPTDTQYF. The CDR3 DNA follows: TGTGCCAGCATGAGCGGGGGGCCCACAGATACGCAGTATTTT.

The V call is TRBV10-1, the J call TRBJ1-5; D unresolved. The CDR3 is 17 residues long. Trimming pared 6 bases from V and 0 bases from J, leaving 18 bases between. Germline loops: CDR1 WNHNN, CDR2 SYGVQD (reference sequence). CDR3: CASRPLREKDSNQPQHF. The DNA for the CDR3 is TGCGCCAGCAGACCCCTGAGGGAAAAAGATAGCAATCAGCCCCAGCATTTT.

In its sample, this clone was seen a few times. CDR3 DNA sequence: TGCGCCAGCAGCCAAGACCGAACTCCTAATGAAAAACTGTTTTTT. It encodes CASSQDRTPNEKLFF. This sequence joins TRBV4-1 and TRBJ1-4; no reliable D call. The CDR3 runs 15 residues. The germline CDR1 and CDR2 sequences are MGHRA and YSYEKL. The ends were cut back, 0 bases at V and 3 bases at J, with 8 bases in the middle.

The V gene is TRBV7-9, the J gene TRBJ2-5; D might be TRBD1 (6 bases). The V end lost 8 bases, the J end lost 5 bases, and 12 bases lay between the germline ends. The CDR3 spans 12 residues. Per germline, CDR1 SEHNR and CDR2 FQNEAQ (reference sequence). The CDR3 region is CASAGEGETQYF. Here the CDR3 DNA reads TGTGCCAGCGCAGGGGAAGGGGAGACCCAGTACTTC.

The V call is TRBV5-5, the J call TRBJ1-5, with no clear D. Trimming left V 2 bases short and J 1 base short, with 10 bases between. The germline V gene has CDR1 SGHKS and CDR2 YYEKEE (reference sequence). The CDR3 has 15 residues. In nucleotides, the CDR3 is TGTGCCAGCAGCTTTCAAACCGGGAGCAATCAGCCCCAGCATTTT. The encoded protein is CASSFQTGSNQPQHF.

The chain links TRBV7-9 to TRBJ2-1, with TRBD2 matching over 14 bases. The CDR3 is 18 residues long. Germline assignment: CDR1 SEHNR and CDR2 FQNEAQ (reference sequence). V lost 5 bases to trimming and J lost 16 bases; unmatched junction nucleotides: 22. Here the CDR3 DNA reads TGTGCCAGCAGCCCCCCATTTGGACTAGCGGGGGGCCTGGGTGGACGATTCTTC. Translating it yields CASSPPFGLAGGLGGRFF.

The genes are TRBV6-4 and TRBJ2-1; D ambiguous. CDR1 is MRHNA, CDR2 SNTAGT, per germline. This CDR3 is 16 amino acids long. Trimming pared 5 bases from V and 2 bases from J, leaving 16 bases between. DNA of the CDR3: TGTGCCAGCAGTCTTACAGCAACCTCCGCCTACAATGAGCAGTTCTTC. Translation: CASSLTATSAYNEQFF.

The rearrangement links TRBV7-9 to TRBJ2-7; 7 bases agree with TRBD2. Germline lookup yields CDR1 SEHNR and CDR2 FQNEAQ (reference sequence). The CDR3 has 14 residues. After removal of 3 bases from V and 3 bases from J, the junction contained 5 bases not matched to a gene. The CDR3 nucleotides are TGTGCCAGCAGCTTTCGGGGGGTGGACTACGAGCAGTACTTC. Amino acid sequence: CASSFRGVDYEQYF.

In its sample, this clone was seen once. The V call is TRBV12-5, the J call TRBJ1-5, with 8 nucleotides matching TRBD1. This CDR3 comprises 17 residues. Germline CDR1 reads LGHNT; CDR2 reads FRNRAP. Trimming at V came to 0 bases and at J to 0 bases, leaving 4 bases not matched to a gene. CDR3 sequence: CASGLVQGEYSNQPQHF. The DNA for the CDR3 is TGTGCTAGTGGTTTGGTACAGGGGGAATATAGCAATCAGCCCCAGCATTTT.